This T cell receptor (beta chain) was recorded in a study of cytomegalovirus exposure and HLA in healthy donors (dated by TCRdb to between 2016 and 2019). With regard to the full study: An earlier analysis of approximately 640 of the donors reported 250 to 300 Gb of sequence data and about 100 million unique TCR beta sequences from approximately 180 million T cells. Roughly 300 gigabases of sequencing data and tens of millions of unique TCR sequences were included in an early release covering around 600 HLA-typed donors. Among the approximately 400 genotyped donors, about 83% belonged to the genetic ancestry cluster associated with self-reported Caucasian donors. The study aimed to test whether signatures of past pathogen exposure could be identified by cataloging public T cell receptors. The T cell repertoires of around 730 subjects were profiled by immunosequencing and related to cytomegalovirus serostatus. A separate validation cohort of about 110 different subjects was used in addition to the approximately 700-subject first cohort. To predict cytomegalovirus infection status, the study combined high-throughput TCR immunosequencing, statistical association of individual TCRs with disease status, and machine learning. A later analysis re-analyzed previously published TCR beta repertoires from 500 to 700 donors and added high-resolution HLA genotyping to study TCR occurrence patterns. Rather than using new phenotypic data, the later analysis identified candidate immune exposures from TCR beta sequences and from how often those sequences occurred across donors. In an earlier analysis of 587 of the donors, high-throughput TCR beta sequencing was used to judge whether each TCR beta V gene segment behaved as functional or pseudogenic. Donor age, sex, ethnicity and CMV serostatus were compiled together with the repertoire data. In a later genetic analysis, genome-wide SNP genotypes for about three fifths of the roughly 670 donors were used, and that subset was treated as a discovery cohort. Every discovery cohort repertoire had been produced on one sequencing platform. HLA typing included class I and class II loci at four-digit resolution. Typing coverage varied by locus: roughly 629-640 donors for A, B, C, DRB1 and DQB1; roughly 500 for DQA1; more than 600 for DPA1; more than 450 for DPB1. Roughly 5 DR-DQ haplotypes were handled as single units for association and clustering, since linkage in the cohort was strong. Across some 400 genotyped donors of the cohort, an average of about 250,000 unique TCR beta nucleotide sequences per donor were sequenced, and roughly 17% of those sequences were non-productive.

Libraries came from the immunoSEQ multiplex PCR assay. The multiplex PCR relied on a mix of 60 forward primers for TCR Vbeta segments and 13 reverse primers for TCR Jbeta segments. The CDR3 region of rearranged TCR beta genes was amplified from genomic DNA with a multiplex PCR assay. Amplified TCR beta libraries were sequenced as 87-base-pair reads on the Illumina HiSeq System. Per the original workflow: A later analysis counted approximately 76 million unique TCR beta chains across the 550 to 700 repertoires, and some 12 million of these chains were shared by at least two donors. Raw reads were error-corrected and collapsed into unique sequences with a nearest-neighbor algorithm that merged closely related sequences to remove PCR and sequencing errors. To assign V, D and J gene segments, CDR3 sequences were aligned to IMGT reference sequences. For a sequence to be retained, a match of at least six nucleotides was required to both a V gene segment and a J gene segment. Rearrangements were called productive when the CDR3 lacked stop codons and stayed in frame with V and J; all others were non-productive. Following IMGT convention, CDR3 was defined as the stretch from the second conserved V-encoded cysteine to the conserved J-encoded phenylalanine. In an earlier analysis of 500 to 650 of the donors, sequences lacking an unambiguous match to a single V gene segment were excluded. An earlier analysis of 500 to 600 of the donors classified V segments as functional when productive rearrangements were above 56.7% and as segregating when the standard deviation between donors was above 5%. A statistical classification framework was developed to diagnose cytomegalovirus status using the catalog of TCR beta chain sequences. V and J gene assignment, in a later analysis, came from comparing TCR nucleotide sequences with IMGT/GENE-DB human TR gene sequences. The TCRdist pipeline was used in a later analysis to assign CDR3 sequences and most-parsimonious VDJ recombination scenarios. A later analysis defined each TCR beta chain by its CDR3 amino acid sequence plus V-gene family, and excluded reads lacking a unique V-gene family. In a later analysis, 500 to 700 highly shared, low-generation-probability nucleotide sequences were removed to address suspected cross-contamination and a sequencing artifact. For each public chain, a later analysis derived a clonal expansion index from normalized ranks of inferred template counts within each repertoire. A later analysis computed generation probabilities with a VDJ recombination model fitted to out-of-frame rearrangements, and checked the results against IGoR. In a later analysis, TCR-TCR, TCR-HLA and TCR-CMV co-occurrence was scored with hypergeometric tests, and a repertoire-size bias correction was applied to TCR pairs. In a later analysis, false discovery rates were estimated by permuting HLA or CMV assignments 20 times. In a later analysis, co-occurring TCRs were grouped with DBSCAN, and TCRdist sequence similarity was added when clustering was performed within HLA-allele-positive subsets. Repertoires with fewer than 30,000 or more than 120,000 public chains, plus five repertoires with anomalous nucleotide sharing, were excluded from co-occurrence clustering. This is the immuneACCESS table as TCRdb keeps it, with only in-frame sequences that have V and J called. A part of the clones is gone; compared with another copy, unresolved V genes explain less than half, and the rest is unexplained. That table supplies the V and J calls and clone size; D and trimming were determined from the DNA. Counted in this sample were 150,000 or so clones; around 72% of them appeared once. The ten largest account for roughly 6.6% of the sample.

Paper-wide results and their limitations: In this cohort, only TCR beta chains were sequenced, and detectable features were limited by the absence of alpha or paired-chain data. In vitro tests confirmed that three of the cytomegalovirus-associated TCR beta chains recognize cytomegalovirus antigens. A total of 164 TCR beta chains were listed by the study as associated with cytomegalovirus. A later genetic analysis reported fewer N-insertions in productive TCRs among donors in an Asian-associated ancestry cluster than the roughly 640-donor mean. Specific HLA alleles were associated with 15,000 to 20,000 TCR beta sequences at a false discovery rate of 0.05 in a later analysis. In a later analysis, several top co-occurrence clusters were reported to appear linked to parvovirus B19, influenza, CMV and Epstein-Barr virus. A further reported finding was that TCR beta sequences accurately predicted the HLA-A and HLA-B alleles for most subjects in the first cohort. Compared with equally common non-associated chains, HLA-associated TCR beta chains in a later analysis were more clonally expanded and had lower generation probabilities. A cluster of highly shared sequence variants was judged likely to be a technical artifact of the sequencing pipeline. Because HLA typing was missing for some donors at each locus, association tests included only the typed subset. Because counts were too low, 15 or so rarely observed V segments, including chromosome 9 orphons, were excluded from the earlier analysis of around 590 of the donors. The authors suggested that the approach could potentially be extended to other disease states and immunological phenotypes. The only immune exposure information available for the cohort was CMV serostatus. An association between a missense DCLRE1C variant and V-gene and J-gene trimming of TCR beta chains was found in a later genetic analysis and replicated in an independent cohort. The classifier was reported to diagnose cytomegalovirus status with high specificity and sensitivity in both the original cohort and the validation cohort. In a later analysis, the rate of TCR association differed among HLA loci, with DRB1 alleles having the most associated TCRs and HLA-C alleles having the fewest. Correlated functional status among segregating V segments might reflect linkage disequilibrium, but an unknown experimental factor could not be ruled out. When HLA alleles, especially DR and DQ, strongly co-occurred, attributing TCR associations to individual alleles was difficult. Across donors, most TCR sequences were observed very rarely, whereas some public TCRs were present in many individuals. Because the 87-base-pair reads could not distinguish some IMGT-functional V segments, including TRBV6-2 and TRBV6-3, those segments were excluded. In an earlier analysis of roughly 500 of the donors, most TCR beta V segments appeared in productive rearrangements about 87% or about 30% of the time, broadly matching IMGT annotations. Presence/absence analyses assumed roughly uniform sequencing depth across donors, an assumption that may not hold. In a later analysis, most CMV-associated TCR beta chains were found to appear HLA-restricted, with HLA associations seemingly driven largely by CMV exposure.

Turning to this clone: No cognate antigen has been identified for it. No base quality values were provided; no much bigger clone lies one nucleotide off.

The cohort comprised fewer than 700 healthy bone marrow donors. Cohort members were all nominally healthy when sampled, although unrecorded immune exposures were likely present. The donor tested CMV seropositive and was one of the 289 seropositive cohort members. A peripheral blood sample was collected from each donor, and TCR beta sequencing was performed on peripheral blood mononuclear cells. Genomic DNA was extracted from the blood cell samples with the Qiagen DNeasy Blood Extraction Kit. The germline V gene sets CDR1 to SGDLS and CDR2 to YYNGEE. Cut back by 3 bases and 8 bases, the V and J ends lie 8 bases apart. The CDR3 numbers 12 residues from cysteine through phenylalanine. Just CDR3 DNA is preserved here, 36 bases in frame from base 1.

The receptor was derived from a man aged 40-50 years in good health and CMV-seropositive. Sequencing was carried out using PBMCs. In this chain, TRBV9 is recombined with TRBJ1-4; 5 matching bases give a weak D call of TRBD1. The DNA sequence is TGTGCCAGCAGCGCCGGGGGGGAAAAACTGTTTTTT. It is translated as CASSAGGEKLFF.